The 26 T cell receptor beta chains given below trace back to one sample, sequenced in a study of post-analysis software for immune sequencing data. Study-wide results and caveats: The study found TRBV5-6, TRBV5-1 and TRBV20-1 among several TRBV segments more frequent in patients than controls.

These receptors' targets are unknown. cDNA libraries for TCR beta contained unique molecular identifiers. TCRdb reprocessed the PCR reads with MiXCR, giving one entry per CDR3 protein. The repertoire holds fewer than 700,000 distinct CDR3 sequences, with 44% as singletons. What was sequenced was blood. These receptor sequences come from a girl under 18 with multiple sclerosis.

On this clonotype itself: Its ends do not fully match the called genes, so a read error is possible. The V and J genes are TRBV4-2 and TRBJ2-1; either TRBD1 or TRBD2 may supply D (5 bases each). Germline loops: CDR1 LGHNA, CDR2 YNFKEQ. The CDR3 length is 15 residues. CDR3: CAGSQVWDLDNEQFF. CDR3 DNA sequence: TGTGCCGGCAGCCAAGTATGGGACCTGGACAATGAGCAGTTCTTC.

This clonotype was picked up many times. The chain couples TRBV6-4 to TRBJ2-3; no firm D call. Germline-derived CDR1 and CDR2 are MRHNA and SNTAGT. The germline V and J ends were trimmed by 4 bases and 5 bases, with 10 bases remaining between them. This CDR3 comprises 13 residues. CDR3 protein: CASSARHGDTQYF. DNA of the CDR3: TGTGCCAGCAGTGCAAGGCATGGAGATACGCAGTATTTT.

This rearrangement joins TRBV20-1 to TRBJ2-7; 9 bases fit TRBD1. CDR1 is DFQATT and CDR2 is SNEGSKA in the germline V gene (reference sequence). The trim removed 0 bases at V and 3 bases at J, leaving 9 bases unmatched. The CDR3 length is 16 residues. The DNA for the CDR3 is TGCAGTGCTAGAGAAGCTACCGACAGGGGGGGCTACGAGCAGTACTTC. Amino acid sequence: CSAREATDRGGYEQYF.

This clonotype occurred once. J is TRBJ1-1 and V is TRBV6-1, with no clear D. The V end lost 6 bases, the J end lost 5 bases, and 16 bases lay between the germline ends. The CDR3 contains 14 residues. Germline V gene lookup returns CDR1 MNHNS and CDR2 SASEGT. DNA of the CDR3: TGTGCCAGCAGCAGTCTGGCGGCCGGAACTGAAGCTTTCTTT. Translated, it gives CASSSLAAGTEAFF.

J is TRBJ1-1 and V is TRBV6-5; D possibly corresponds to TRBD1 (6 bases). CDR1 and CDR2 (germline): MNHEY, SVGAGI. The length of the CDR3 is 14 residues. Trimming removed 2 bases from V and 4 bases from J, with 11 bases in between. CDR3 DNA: TGTGCCAGCAGTTACGGGACACTGAGCACTGAAGCTTTCTTT. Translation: CASSYGTLSTEAFF.

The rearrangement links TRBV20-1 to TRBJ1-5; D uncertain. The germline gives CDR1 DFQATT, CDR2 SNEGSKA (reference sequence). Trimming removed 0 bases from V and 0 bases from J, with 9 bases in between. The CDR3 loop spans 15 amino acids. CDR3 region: CSARDAGFSNQPQHF. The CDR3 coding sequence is TGCAGTGCTAGAGATGCGGGGTTTAGCAATCAGCCCCAGCATTTT.

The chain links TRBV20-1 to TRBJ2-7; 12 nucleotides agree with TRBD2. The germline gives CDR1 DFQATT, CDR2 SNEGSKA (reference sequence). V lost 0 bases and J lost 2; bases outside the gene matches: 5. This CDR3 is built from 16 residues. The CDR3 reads CSARDRLAGDPYEQYF. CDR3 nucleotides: TGCAGTGCTAGAGATCGACTAGCGGGAGACCCCTACGAGCAGTACTTC.

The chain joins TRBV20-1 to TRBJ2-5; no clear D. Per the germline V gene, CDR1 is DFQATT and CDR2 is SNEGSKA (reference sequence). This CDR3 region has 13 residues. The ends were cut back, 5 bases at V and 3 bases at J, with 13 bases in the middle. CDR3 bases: TGCAGTGCTGGGAAGACGTTAAAAGAGACCCAGTACTTC. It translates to CSAGKTLKETQYF.

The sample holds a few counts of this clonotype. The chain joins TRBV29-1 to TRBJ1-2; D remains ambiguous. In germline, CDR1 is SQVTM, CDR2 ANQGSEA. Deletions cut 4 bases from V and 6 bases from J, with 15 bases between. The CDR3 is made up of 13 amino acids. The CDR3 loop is CSVVTTPSNGYTF. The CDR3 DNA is TGCAGCGTTGTTACCACCCCCTCGAATGGCTACACCTTC.

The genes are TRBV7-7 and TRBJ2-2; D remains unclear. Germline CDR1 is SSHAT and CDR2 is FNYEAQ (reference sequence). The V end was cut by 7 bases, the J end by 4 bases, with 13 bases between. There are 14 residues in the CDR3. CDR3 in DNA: TGTGCCAGCACCCTGTCAGGAACCACCGGGGAGCTGTTTTTT. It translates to CASTLSGTTGELFF.

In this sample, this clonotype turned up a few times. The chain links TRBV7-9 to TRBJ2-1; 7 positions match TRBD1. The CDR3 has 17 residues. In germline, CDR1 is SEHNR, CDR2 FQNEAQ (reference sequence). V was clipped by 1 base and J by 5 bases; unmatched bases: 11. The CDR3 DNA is TGTGCCAGCAGCTTAGTGAGACAGGGCCCTACCCACAATGAGCAGTTCTTC. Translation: CASSLVRQGPTHNEQFF.

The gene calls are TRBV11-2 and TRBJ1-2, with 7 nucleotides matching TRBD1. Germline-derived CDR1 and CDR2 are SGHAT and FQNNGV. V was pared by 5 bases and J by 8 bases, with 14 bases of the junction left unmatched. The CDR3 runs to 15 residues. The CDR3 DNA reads TGTGCCAGCAGCCCCGTTGCGGCAGGGGGATGGGGCTACACCTTC. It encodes CASSPVAAGGWGYTF.

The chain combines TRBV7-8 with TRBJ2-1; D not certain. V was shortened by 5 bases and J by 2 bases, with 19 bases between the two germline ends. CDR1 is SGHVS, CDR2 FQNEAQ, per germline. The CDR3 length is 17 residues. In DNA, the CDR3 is TGTGCCAGCAGCCTACTACTGACCGTACAGACCTACAATGAGCAGTTCTTC. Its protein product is CASSLLLTVQTYNEQFF. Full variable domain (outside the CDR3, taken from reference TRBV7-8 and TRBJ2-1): GAGVSQSPRYKVAKRGQDVALRCDPISGHVSLFWYQQALGQGPEFLTYFQNEAQLDKSGLPSDRFFAERPEGSVSTLKIQRTQQEDSAVYLCASSLLLTVQTYNEQFFGPGTRLTVL.

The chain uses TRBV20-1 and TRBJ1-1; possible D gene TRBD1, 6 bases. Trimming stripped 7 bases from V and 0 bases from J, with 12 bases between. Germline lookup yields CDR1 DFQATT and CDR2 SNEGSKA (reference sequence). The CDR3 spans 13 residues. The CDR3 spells CSGTGQMNTEAFF. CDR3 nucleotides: TGCAGTGGCACAGGACAGATGAACACTGAAGCTTTCTTT.

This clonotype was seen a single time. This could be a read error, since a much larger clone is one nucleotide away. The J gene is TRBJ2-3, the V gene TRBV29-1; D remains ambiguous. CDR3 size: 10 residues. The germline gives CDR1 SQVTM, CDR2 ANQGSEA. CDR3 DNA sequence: TGCAGCGGCGGTGGAGATGCGCAGTATTTT. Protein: CSGGGDAQYF.

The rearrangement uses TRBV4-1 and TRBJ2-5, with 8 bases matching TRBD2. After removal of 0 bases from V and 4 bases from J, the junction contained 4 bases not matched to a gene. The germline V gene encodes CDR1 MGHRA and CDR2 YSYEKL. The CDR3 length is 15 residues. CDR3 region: CASSQDGGGRETQYF. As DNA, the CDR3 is TGCGCCAGCAGCCAAGACGGGGGGGGCAGAGAGACCCAGTACTTC.

CDR3 nucleotides: TGTGCCATCAGTGAGTCGCAGGGACCACCCTACAATGAGCAGTTCTTC. Protein product: CAISESQGPPYNEQFF. V and J are TRBV10-3 and TRBJ2-1; D assignment may be TRBD1 or TRBD2 (5 bases each). The CDR3 spans 16 residues. Trimming took 0 bases from V and 2 from J, leaving 11 bases between them. The germline gives CDR1 ENHRY, CDR2 SYGVKD.

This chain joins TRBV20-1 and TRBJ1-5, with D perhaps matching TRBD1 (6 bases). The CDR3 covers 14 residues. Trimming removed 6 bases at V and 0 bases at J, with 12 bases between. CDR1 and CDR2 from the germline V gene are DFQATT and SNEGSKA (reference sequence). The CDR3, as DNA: TGCAGTGCCCTAGGGGGGCTTAGCAATCAGCCCCAGCATTTT. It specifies CSALGGLSNQPQHF.

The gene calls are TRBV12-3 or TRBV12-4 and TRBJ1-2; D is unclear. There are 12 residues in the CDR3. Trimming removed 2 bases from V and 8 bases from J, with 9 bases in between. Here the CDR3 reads CASSLYQRGYTF. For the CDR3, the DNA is TGTGCCAGCAGTTTATATCAACGCGGCTACACCTTC.

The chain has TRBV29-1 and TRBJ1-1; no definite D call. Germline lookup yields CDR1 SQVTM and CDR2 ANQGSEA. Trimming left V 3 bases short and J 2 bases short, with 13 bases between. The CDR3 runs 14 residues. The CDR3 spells CSVEGRAANTEAFF. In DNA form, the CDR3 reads TGCAGCGTTGAGGGTAGGGCAGCCAACACTGAAGCTTTCTTT. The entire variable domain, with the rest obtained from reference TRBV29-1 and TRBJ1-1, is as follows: SAVISQKPSRDICQRGTSLTIQCQVDSQVTMMFWYRQQPGQSLTLIATANQGSEATYESGFVIDKFPISRPNLTFSTLTVSNMSPEDSSIYLCSVEGRAANTEAFFGQGTRLTVV.

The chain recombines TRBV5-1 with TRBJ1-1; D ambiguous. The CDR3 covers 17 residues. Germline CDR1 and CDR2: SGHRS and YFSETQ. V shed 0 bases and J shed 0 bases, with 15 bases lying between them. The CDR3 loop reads CASSLVAGPLMNTEAFF. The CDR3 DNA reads TGCGCCAGCAGCTTGGTCGCAGGTCCGCTTATGAACACTGAAGCTTTCTTT.

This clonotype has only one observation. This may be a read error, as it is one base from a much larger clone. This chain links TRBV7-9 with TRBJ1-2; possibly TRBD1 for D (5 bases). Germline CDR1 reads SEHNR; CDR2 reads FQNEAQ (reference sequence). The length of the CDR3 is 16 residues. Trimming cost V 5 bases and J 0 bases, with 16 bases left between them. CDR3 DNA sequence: TGTGCCAGCAGCCTCAGGGAGAAGGGCACTAACTATGGCTACACCTTC. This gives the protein CASSLREKGTNYGYTF.

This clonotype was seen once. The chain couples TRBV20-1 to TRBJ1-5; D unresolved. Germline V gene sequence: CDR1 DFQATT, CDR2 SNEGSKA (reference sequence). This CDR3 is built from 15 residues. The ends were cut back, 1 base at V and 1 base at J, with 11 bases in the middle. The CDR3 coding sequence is TGCAGTGCTAGAGCACCAGACCCAAGCAATCAGCCCCAGCATTTT. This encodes CSARAPDPSNQPQHF.

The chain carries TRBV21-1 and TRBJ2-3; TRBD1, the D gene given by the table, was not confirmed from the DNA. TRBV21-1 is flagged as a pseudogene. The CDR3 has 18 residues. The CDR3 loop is CASSPWGRGFSDTDTQYF. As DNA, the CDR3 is TGTGCCAGCAGCCCTTGGGGGCGCGGGTTTAGTGACACAGATACGCAGTATTTT.

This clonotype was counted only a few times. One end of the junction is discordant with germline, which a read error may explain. CDR3 region: CASSLLKGEEQYF. The CDR3 nucleotides are TGTGCTAGCAGCCTCCTAAAGGGAGAAGAGCAGTACTTC. The rearrangement uses TRBV7-7 and TRBJ2-5; TRBD2 might be the D (5 bases). CDR1 SSHAT and CDR2 FNYEAQ come from the germline V gene (reference sequence). The CDR3 extends over 13 amino acids.

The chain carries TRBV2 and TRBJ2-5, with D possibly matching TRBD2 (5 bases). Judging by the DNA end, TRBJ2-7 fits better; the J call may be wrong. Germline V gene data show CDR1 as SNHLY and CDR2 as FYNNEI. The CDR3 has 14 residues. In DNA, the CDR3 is TGTGCCAGCACCCTTAACGGCCGGGGAGACGAGCAGTACTTC. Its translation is CASTLNGRGDEQYF.